This T cell receptor beta chain was identified during a study of blood T cell repertoires in COVID-19. Trimming removed 5 bases from V and 6 bases from J, with 10 bases in between. This CDR3 has 13 amino acids. Per germline, CDR1 SEHNR and CDR2 FQNEAQ (reference sequence). This clone has just one count. Repertoires were generated with immunoSEQ multiplex PCR, while TCRdb's copy carries only in-frame clones and drops some. The sample lists 190,000 or so clones; over 75% were seen once. This chain uses TRBV7-9 with TRBJ2-2, with a tentative D call TRBD2 (5 bases). The sequenced sample was peripheral blood. The clonotype originates from an elderly woman with acute or convalescent COVID-19. Here the CDR3 DNA reads TGTGCCAGCAGCCCCTCCGGGGCCGGGGAGCTGTTTTTT. Translated: CASSPSGAGELFF.